A single sample gave rise to the 25 T cell receptor beta chains below, sequenced in a study of T cells in Graves' hyperthyroidism and ophthalmopathy. RNA transcripts gave rise to amplified TCR beta CDR3 regions. HTBI primers were employed in a first-round RT-PCR of the TCR CDR3. Using its own MiXCR run on the multiplex PCR reads, TCRdb lists one record per CDR3 protein. The repertoire consists of hundreds of thousands of distinct CDR3 sequences, with about a sixth occurring once and the leading ten covering approximately 57%. Sequencing was performed on blood. These receptor sequences come from an older woman with Graves' ophthalmopathy.

This clonotype was seen a few times. The genes are TRBV12-3 or TRBV12-4 and TRBJ2-7, with TRBD1 matching over 7 bases. J lost 0 bases, V lost 5 bases, and 4 bases had no gene match. The CDR3 sequence is 14 residues long. Here the CDR3 reads CASSGDSFSYEQYF. CDR3 sequence (DNA): TGTGCCAGCAGTGGGGACAGCTTCTCCTACGAGCAGTACTTC.

This clonotype was recorded many times. The chain's CDR3 is CSARAPVDSGETQYF. Written as DNA, the CDR3 is TGCAGTGCTAGAGCTCCCGTGGACAGTGGAGAGACCCAGTACTTC. This rearrangement joins TRBV20-1 to TRBJ2-5, with D tentatively TRBD1 (6 bases). The V gene lost 1 base and the J gene lost 4 bases, with 16 bases spanning the gap. Germline CDR1 reads DFQATT; CDR2 reads SNEGSKA (reference sequence). CDR3 length equals 15 residues.

The chain carries TRBV20-1 and TRBJ2-3; TRBD2 agrees at 11 bases. CDR3 length equals 15 residues. Trimming at V came to 0 bases and at J to 8 bases, leaving 7 bases not matched to a gene. CDR1 and CDR2 from the germline V gene are DFQATT and SNEGSKA (reference sequence). The CDR3 DNA reads as TGCAGTGCTAGAGAGATAGCGGGAGGGCCTGGTACGCAGTATTTT. Amino acid sequence: CSAREIAGGPGTQYF.

This clonotype has a count of ten or more. This chain connects TRBV20-1 to TRBJ2-3; 9 bases map to TRBD2. CDR1 and CDR2 from the germline V gene are DFQATT and SNEGSKA (reference sequence). The V segment lost 1 base and the J segment 2 bases; nucleotides outside the gene matches: 4. The CDR3 contains 15 residues. The CDR3 loop reads CSARASGGPTDTQYF. The CDR3 region has the DNA TGCAGTGCTAGAGCCAGCGGGGGGCCCACAGATACGCAGTATTTT.

V gene TRBV6-1 combines with J gene TRBJ2-7, with 7 bases matching TRBD1. Per the germline V gene, CDR1 is MNHNS and CDR2 is SASEGT. V was pared by 6 bases and J by 2 bases, with 10 bases of the junction left unmatched. There are 15 residues in the CDR3. CDR3 region: CASRLDRAPTYEQYF. The DNA for the CDR3 is TGTGCCAGCAGGTTAGACAGGGCCCCCACCTACGAGCAGTACTTC.

The CDR3 coding sequence is TGTGCCAGCAGTGGACCTGGGCTAGCGGGTGGCCTCTACGAGCAGTACTTC. Its protein product is CASSGPGLAGGLYEQYF. The J gene is TRBJ2-7, the V gene TRBV6-2 or TRBV6-3; TRBD2 aligns across 8 bases. The germline V gene encodes CDR1 MNHEY and CDR2 SVGEGT. With 5 bases clipped from V and 3 bases from J, the junction kept 15 bases outside the gene matches. This CDR3 is 17 amino acids long.

This clonotype was detected ten times or more. The V call is TRBV7-2, the J call TRBJ1-4; 9 nucleotides align to TRBD1. CDR1 is SGHTA and CDR2 is FQGNSA in the germline V gene. Trimming at V came to 2 bases and at J to 7 bases, leaving 8 bases not matched to a gene. The CDR3 has 16 amino acids. Written as DNA, the CDR3 is TGTGCCAGCAGCTTAAGGGCACAGGGGGCGCGTGAAAAACTGTTTTTT. It yields the protein CASSLRAQGAREKLFF.

In its sample, this clonotype was seen many times. CDR3 protein: CASSPTSGKYNEQFF. The CDR3 region has the DNA TGTGCCAGCAGCCCGACTAGCGGAAAATACAATGAGCAGTTCTTC. This chain links TRBV7-7 with TRBJ2-1; TRBD2 matches 9 bases. The CDR3 totals 15 residues. With 5 bases clipped from V and 4 bases from J, the junction kept 6 bases outside the gene matches. Germline V gene data show CDR1 as SSHAT and CDR2 as FNYEAQ (reference sequence).

The chain has TRBV3-1 and TRBJ1-3; no reliable D call. Trimming removed 3 bases from V and 1 base from J, with 10 bases in between. This CDR3 has 15 amino acids. Germline V lookup: CDR1 LGHDT, CDR2 YNNKEL (reference sequence). The CDR3 loop reads CASSHLVLSGNTIYF. CDR3 in DNA: TGTGCCAGCAGCCATCTCGTGCTTTCTGGAAACACCATATATTTT.

V usage is TRBV5-4 and J usage is TRBJ2-3, with 10 bases matching TRBD1. The CDR3 consists of 15 residues. In germline, CDR1 is SGHNT, CDR2 YYREEE (reference sequence). Trimming removed 2 bases from V and 4 bases from J; junction bases left unmatched: 4. The chain's CDR3 is CASSFGQGVADTQYF. In DNA form, the CDR3 reads TGTGCCAGCAGCTTCGGACAGGGGGTAGCAGATACGCAGTATTTT.

This clonotype turned up a few times. This chain uses TRBV20-1 with TRBJ2-2; 11 nucleotides agree with TRBD2. This CDR3 has 15 amino acids. Germline assignment: CDR1 DFQATT and CDR2 SNEGSKA (reference sequence). V lost 0 bases, J lost 6 bases, and 3 bases stayed unmatched. CDR3 in DNA: TGCAGTGCTAGAGATAGCGGGAGGGCGTCCGGGGAGCTGTTTTTT. Translating it yields CSARDSGRASGELFF.

This clonotype was observed at least ten times. This chain uses TRBV7-2 with TRBJ2-1; 9 bases align to TRBD1. The V segment lost 5 bases and the J segment 9 bases; nucleotides outside the gene matches: 5. The CDR3 sequence is 13 residues long. The germline V gene has CDR1 SGHTA and CDR2 FQGNSA. For the CDR3, the DNA is TGTGCCAGCAGCACGGGACAGGGCATTGAGCAGTTCTTC. Its translation: CASSTGQGIEQFF.

This clonotype has just a few counts. The V and J genes are TRBV14 and TRBJ2-7, with a tentative D call TRBD1 (6 bases). Germline-derived CDR1 and CDR2 are SGHDN and FVKESK. V lost 4 bases and J 3 bases, leaving 16 bases between the germline ends. The CDR3 has 15 amino acids. CDR3: CASSPLQRQDYEQYF. The CDR3 DNA follows: TGTGCCAGCAGCCCCCTCCAGAGACAGGACTACGAGCAGTACTTC.

This clonotype was counted between two and nine times. The chain recombines TRBV15 with TRBJ2-3; TRBD2 matches at 8 bases. This CDR3 is built from 18 residues. CDR1 and CDR2 from the germline V gene are LNHNV and YYDKDF (reference sequence). V shed 3 bases and J 1 base; nucleotides not matched to a gene: 12. The CDR3 region is CATSSETSVQEGTDTQYF. DNA of the CDR3: TGTGCCACCAGCAGCGAGACTAGCGTTCAGGAGGGCACAGATACGCAGTATTTT.

This clonotype was picked up a small number of times. V usage is TRBV20-1 and J usage is TRBJ2-2; TRBD2 agrees at 12 bases. This CDR3 is 16 amino acids long. V lost 5 bases, J lost 0 bases, and 4 bases stayed unmatched. Germline assignment: CDR1 DFQATT and CDR2 SNEGSKA (reference sequence). The chain's CDR3 is CSAQLAGGANTGELFF. The CDR3, as DNA: TGCAGTGCTCAACTAGCGGGAGGCGCGAACACCGGGGAGCTGTTTTTT.

This sequence joins TRBV6-1 and TRBJ2-7, with 10 bases fitting TRBD1. The V segment lost 7 bases and the J segment 3 bases; nucleotides outside the gene matches: 6. This CDR3 contains 14 residues. Germline values: CDR1 MNHNS, CDR2 SASEGT. The CDR3, as DNA: TGTGCCAGCACCCCGGGACAGGGGCTCTACGAGCAGTACTTC. Translation gives CASTPGQGLYEQYF.

This clonotype has at least ten counts. V usage is TRBV5-1 and J usage is TRBJ2-3; D is unclear. Trimming took 0 bases from V and 0 from J, leaving 8 bases between them. Germline V gene lookup returns CDR1 SGHRS and CDR2 YFSETQ. This CDR3 contains 15 residues. CDR3 sequence reads: CASSLDSASTDTQYF. CDR3 in DNA: TGCGCCAGCAGCTTGGACAGTGCTAGCACAGATACGCAGTATTTT.

V usage is TRBV29-1 and J usage is TRBJ2-5; 7 bases line up with TRBD1. There are 14 residues in the CDR3. V dropped 7 bases and J dropped 4; count of bases not matched to a gene: 12. The germline gives CDR1 SQVTM, CDR2 ANQGSEA. CDR3 loop: CSGLGGGGGETQYF. The CDR3 region has the DNA TGCAGCGGTTTAGGGGGCGGTGGGGGAGAGACCCAGTACTTC. Full variable domain (rest looked up from reference TRBV29-1 and TRBJ2-5): SAVISQKPSRDICQRGTSLTIQCQVDSQVTMMFWYRQQPGQSLTLIATANQGSEATYESGFVIDKFPISRPNLTFSTLTVSNMSPEDSSIYLCSGLGGGGGETQYFGPGTRLLVL.

The chain has TRBV19 and TRBJ2-5; D is unresolved. The V gene's germline CDR1 is LNHDA and CDR2 SQIVND (reference sequence). CDR3 size: 13 residues. V was pared by 4 bases and J by 4 bases, with 10 bases between. CDR3 region: CASSNSVGETQYF. The CDR3 region has the DNA TGTGCCAGTAGTAACAGCGTAGGAGAGACCCAGTACTTC.

J is TRBJ2-4 and V is TRBV7-2; 7 bases map to TRBD2. The germline gives CDR1 SGHTA, CDR2 FQGNSA. Trimming took 0 bases from V and 7 from J; bases not matched to a gene: 3. The CDR3 extends over 14 amino acids. Written as DNA, the CDR3 is TGTGCCAGCAGCTTAGCCCACGGGGGGAACATTCAGTACTTC. Its protein product is CASSLAHGGNIQYF. The full variable domain, completed using reference TRBV7-2 and TRBJ2-4, is GAGVSQSPSNKVTEKGKDVELRCDPISGHTALYWYRQSLGQGLEFLIYFQGNSAPDKSGLPSDRFSAERTGGSVSTLTIQRTQQEDSAVYLCASSLAHGGNIQYFGAGTRLSVL.

This clonotype was observed many times. The rearrangement joins TRBV7-2 to TRBJ2-1, with 9 bases aligning to TRBD2. The CDR3 has 19 residues. Trimming took 1 base from V and 9 from J; bases not matched to a gene: 19. CDR1 SGHTA and CDR2 FQGNSA come from the germline V gene. CDR3 in amino acids: CASSLGDMRSSGRFSEQFF. DNA for the CDR3: TGTGCCAGCAGCTTAGGGGATATGCGGTCCAGCGGGAGGTTCAGTGAGCAGTTCTTC.

There are many counts of this clonotype. CDR3 sequence: CASSEVLGRRSNYGYTF. The CDR3, as DNA: TGTGCCAGCAGTGAGGTCCTGGGCAGGAGAAGTAACTATGGCTACACCTTC. The V call is TRBV2, the J call TRBJ1-2; D gene uncertain. V gave up 3 bases and J gave up 1 base, with 18 bases separating them. This CDR3 has 17 residues. Germline CDR1 and CDR2: SNHLY and FYNNEI.

This clonotype was observed at least ten times. The rearrangement uses TRBV2 and TRBJ2-7; 8 bases are shared with TRBD1. The CDR3 is 13 residues long. Germline values: CDR1 SNHLY, CDR2 FYNNEI. Trimming cost V 4 bases and J 4 bases; bases outside gene matches: 3. The CDR3 spells CASSGTGPYEQYF. As DNA, the CDR3 is TGTGCCAGCAGTGGGACAGGGCCATACGAGCAGTACTTC.

This chain uses TRBV6-2 or TRBV6-3 with TRBJ2-3; 10 positions agree with TRBD2. V shed 2 bases and J 6 bases; nucleotides not matched to a gene: 8. The germline CDR1 and CDR2 sequences are MNHEY and SVGEGT. The CDR3 is made up of 16 amino acids. The CDR3 loop is CASSYKRGGLLDTQYF. The CDR3 DNA reads TGTGCCAGCAGTTACAAGCGGGGGGGCCTTTTGGATACGCAGTATTTT.

This clonotype was found many times. This chain connects TRBV5-5 to TRBJ1-2, with TRBD1 as a possible D gene (5 bases). CDR3 length: 14 residues. V dropped 1 base and J dropped 3 bases, with 10 bases sitting between them. Germline V gene lookup returns CDR1 SGHKS and CDR2 YYEKEE (reference sequence). DNA for the CDR3: TGTGCCAGCAGCTTGTTCGGGGGGGACTATGGCTACACCTTC. Translated, it gives CASSLFGGDYGYTF.